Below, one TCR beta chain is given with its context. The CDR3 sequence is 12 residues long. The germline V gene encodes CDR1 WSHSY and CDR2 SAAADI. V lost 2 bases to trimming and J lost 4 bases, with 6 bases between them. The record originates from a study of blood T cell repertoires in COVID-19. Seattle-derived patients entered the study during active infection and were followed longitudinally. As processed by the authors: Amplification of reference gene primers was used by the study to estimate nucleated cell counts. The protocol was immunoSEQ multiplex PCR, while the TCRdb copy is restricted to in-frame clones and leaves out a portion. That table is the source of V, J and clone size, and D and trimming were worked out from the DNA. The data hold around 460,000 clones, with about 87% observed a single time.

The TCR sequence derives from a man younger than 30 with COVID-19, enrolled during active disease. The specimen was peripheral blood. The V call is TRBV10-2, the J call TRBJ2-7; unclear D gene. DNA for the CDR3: TGCGCCAGCAGTGAGGTCGGGTACGAGCAGTACTTC. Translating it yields CASSEVGYEQYF.